A single sample is the source of the 30 T cell receptor beta chains below, sequenced in a study of control samples from healthy donors and cancer patients (TCRdb year 2020). The library relied on the immunoSEQ multiplex PCR assay. This is the immuneACCESS table as TCRdb keeps it, with only in-frame sequences that have V and J called. A part of the clones is gone; compared with another copy, unresolved V genes explain less than half, and the rest is unexplained. In all, the sample holds about 82,000 clones, and 85% to 95% of those were seen once. About 5% of the sample lies in the top ten. The source material was blood. These receptors were collected from a woman aged 18-29 years in good health.

The chain employs TRBV5-4 and TRBJ1-1, with D hard to call. Germline CDR1 reads SGHNT; CDR2 reads YYREEE (reference sequence). V was cut by 0 bases and J by 1 base, with 10 bases left in between. The CDR3 sequence is 15 residues long. The CDR3 reads CASSLGPRENTEAFF. CDR3 nucleotides: TGTGCCAGCAGCTTGGGCCCCCGTGAGAACACTGAAGCTTTCTTT.

The V and J genes are TRBV27 and TRBJ2-1; 9 nucleotides match TRBD2. V lost 3 bases and J lost 6; bases outside the gene matches: 6. Germline CDR1 MNHEY, CDR2 SMNVEV (reference sequence). CDR3 length: 15 residues. CDR3 loop: CASSFRREGRNEQFF. The CDR3 bases are TGTGCCAGCAGTTTTAGGCGGGAGGGCCGCAATGAGCAGTTCTTC.

The rearrangement links TRBV19 to TRBJ1-5; D might be TRBD1 (5 bases). This CDR3 contains 13 residues. CDR1 is LNHDA, CDR2 SQIVND, per germline (reference sequence). V lost 7 bases, J lost 4 bases, and 11 bases lay in between. The CDR3 DNA reads TGTGCCAGTACCCAGGGAATAAATCAGCCCCAGCATTTT. The encoded protein is CASTQGINQPQHF.

The CDR3 region has the DNA TGTGCCAGCAGTGAACTAGCGGGGGACCAAGAGACCCAGTACTTC. Translated: CASSELAGDQETQYF. V and J are TRBV6-1 and TRBJ2-5; 10 bases are shared with TRBD2. CDR3 size: 15 residues. CDR1 is MNHNS, CDR2 SASEGT, per germline. V lost 2 bases to trimming and J lost 0 bases; unmatched junction nucleotides: 0.

The chain combines TRBV29-1 with TRBJ1-2, with D unresolved. The CDR3 has 11 amino acids. V was pared by 6 bases and J by 4 bases, with 9 bases between. Germline CDR1 and CDR2: SQVTM and ANQGSEA. The CDR3 spells CSVRTIYGYTF. The DNA for the CDR3 is TGCAGCGTACGGACGATCTATGGCTACACCTTC. The variable domain in full, completed from reference TRBV29-1 and TRBJ1-2, reads SAVISQKPSRDICQRGTSLTIQCQVDSQVTMMFWYRQQPGQSLTLIATANQGSEATYESGFVIDKFPISRPNLTFSTLTVSNMSPEDSSIYLCSVRTIYGYTFGSGTRLTVV.

The gene calls are TRBV24-1 and TRBJ2-3, with unresolved D. Trimming shortened V by 5 bases and J by 7 bases, and 18 bases separated the two germline ends. The CDR3 totals 15 residues. Germline values: CDR1 KGHDR, CDR2 SFDVKD. This CDR3 is CATSGTGPQSHTQYF. The CDR3 DNA reads as TGTGCCACCAGTGGCACCGGACCGCAAAGCCATACGCAGTATTTT.

The chain recombines TRBV19 with TRBJ1-1; tentatively, D is TRBD1 (5 bases). The V end was cut by 3 bases, the J end by 4 bases, with 12 bases between. This CDR3 region has 14 residues. Germline assignment: CDR1 LNHDA and CDR2 SQIVND (reference sequence). CDR3: CASSIFGAGTEAFF. The CDR3 DNA reads TGTGCCAGTAGTATTTTCGGGGCGGGCACTGAAGCTTTCTTT.

V is TRBV4-2 and J is TRBJ1-2; no definite D call. This CDR3 is 14 amino acids long. V was cut by 1 base and J by 4 bases, with 10 bases left in between. The germline V gene has CDR1 LGHNA and CDR2 YNFKEQ. CDR3 nucleotides: TGTGCCAGCAGCCAAGGGACCGAGCCCTATGGCTACACCTTC. This gives the protein CASSQGTEPYGYTF.

The J gene is TRBJ2-1, the V gene TRBV7-2, with no clear D. CDR1 is SGHTA, CDR2 FQGNSA, per germline. The V gene lost 3 bases and the J gene lost 8 bases, with 5 bases spanning the gap. The CDR3 loop spans 11 amino acids. CDR3 region: CASSFTDEQFF. In nucleotides, the CDR3 is TGTGCCAGCAGCTTTACTGATGAGCAGTTCTTC.

The chain has TRBV6-5 and TRBJ2-7, with 11 bases that match TRBD1. Per the germline V gene, CDR1 is MNHEY and CDR2 is SVGAGI. V shed 7 bases, J shed 3 bases, and the junction held 8 bases outside the gene matches. This CDR3 is built from 15 residues. CDR3 DNA: TGTGCCAGCACCGCCCCGGACAGGGGGCTCTACGAGCAGTACTTC. This codes for CASTAPDRGLYEQYF.

The chain employs TRBV6-5 and TRBJ1-2; D ambiguous. V was clipped by 7 bases and J by 5 bases, with 14 bases between them. The CDR3 is 13 residues long. The germline V gene encodes CDR1 MNHEY and CDR2 SVGAGI. The CDR3 reads CASILELGYGYTF. CDR3 nucleotide sequence: TGTGCCAGCATACTAGAGTTGGGGTATGGCTACACCTTC.

Here the CDR3 DNA reads TGTGCCAGCAGTCTAAACGGGAATGAGCAGTTCTTC. Its translation is CASSLNGNEQFF. The gene calls are TRBV25-1 and TRBJ2-1, with unresolved D. Trimming left V 5 bases short and J 7 bases short, with 9 bases between. From germline, CDR1 is MGHDK and CDR2 SYGVNS. The CDR3 is 12 residues long.

To note about this clone: The junction does not match germline at one end; this may be a read error. This rearrangement joins TRBV7-7 to TRBJ2-1; TRBD2 aligns across 9 bases. The V gene's germline CDR1 is SSHAT and CDR2 FNYEAQ (reference sequence). The length of the CDR3 is 17 residues. CDR3 DNA: TGTGCCAGCAGCTTAGACCTTAGCGGGAGCTCCGACAATGAGCAGTTCTTC. Translating it yields CASSLDLSGSSDNEQFF.

The V and J genes are TRBV12-3 or TRBV12-4 and TRBJ1-1; D call uncertain. V lost 7 bases and J 1 base, leaving 10 bases between the germline ends. The CDR3 runs to 13 residues. CDR3 residues: CASNEGANTEAFF. DNA for the CDR3: TGTGCCAGCAACGAGGGAGCGAACACTGAAGCTTTCTTT.

This chain joins TRBV27 and TRBJ1-6; D not certain. Looked up from germline, CDR1 is MNHEY and CDR2 is SMNVEV (reference sequence). The V end lost 2 bases, the J end lost 7 bases, and 9 bases lay between the germline ends. There are 14 residues in the CDR3. This chain's CDR3 is CASSLSLTNSPLHF. In DNA, the CDR3 is TGTGCCAGCAGTTTAAGCCTAACAAATTCACCCCTCCACTTT.

The rearrangement uses TRBV28 and TRBJ2-3; 10 positions match TRBD2. V lost 3 bases and J lost 1; bases outside the gene matches: 4. Germline V gene sequence: CDR1 MDHEN, CDR2 SYDVKM. The CDR3 extends over 16 amino acids. The CDR3 DNA reads as TGTGCCAGCAGTTTTGGTAGCGGGAGGCGCACAGATACGCAGTATTTT. Its translation is CASSFGSGRRTDTQYF.

This chain uses TRBV7-2 with TRBJ2-7; 13 bases agree with TRBD2. CDR1 is SGHTA, CDR2 FQGNSA, per germline. V dropped 2 bases and J dropped 0; count of bases not matched to a gene: 4. The CDR3 extends over 17 amino acids. CDR3 nucleotides: TGTGCCAGCAGCTTAATGACTAGCGGGAGGCTCTCCTACGAGCAGTACTTC. Translating gives CASSLMTSGRLSYEQYF. Using reference TRBV7-2 and TRBJ2-7 for the parts outside the CDR3, the full variable domain is GAGVSQSPSNKVTEKGKDVELRCDPISGHTALYWYRQSLGQGLEFLIYFQGNSAPDKSGLPSDRFSAERTGGSVSTLTIQRTQQEDSAVYLCASSLMTSGRLSYEQYFGPGTRLTVT.

V is TRBV28 and J is TRBJ1-1, with D possibly matching TRBD1 (5 bases). The CDR3 has 13 residues. The V end lost 6 bases, the J end lost 2 bases, and 10 bases lay between the germline ends. CDR1 MDHEN and CDR2 SYDVKM come from the germline V gene. CDR3 residues: CASSQDRNTEAFF. CDR3 nucleotide sequence: TGTGCCAGCAGCCAAGACAGAAACACTGAAGCTTTCTTT. Full variable domain (remainder filled in from reference TRBV28 and TRBJ1-1): DVKVTQSSRYLVKRTGEKVFLECVQDMDHENMFWYRQDPGLGLRLIYFSYDVKMKEKGDIPEGYSVSREKKERFSLILESASTNQTSMYLCASSQDRNTEAFFGQGTRLTVV.

J is TRBJ1-1 and V is TRBV2; D gene ambiguous. Germline loops: CDR1 SNHLY, CDR2 FYNNEI. The V and J ends lost 4 bases and 3 bases respectively, with 9 bases between them. There are 13 residues in the CDR3. The CDR3 DNA reads as TGTGCCAGCAGTGTAGACCGGTACACTGAAGCTTTCTTT. Amino acids: CASSVDRYTEAFF.

Here the CDR3 reads CASTQDSEARNTEAFF. For the CDR3, the DNA is TGTGCCAGCACCCAGGACAGCGAAGCTAGGAACACTGAAGCTTTCTTT. The chain carries TRBV11-2 and TRBJ1-1; TRBD1 is a possible D gene (6 bases). This CDR3 contains 16 residues. V was trimmed by 7 bases and J by 1 base, leaving 19 bases between them. The germline V gene encodes CDR1 SGHAT and CDR2 FQNNGV.

This chain joins TRBV6-2 or TRBV6-3 and TRBJ2-3, with a possible D match to TRBD2 (6 bases). Germline CDR1 reads MNHEY; CDR2 reads SVGEGT. The CDR3 has 14 amino acids. Trimming removed 2 bases from V and 6 bases from J, with 12 bases in between. In DNA, the CDR3 is TGTGCCAGCAGTTACAGGGACTTGGTGGATACGCAGTATTTT. It translates to CASSYRDLVDTQYF.

This clone was detected once. DNA of the CDR3: TGTGCCAGCAGCAAAAGGGCGACAGGGGGCTACGAGCAGTACTTC. Its translation: CASSKRATGGYEQYF. This sequence joins TRBV21-1 and TRBJ2-7; whether TRBD1, the table's D call, matches the DNA was not checked. TRBV21-1 corresponds to a pseudogene. The CDR3 spans 15 residues.

The V call is TRBV6-5, the J call TRBJ1-5; D not certain. Germline V gene data show CDR1 as MNHEY and CDR2 as SVGAGI. This CDR3 has 13 amino acids. V shed 7 bases and J shed 3 bases, with 10 bases lying between them. The CDR3 is CASNTDFNQPQHF. CDR3 in DNA: TGTGCCAGCAACACAGATTTCAATCAGCCCCAGCATTTT.

This chain connects TRBV27 to TRBJ1-5; D is uncertain. The V end lost 2 bases, the J end lost 0 bases, and 2 bases lay between the germline ends. The germline CDR1 and CDR2 sequences are MNHEY and SMNVEV (reference sequence). The CDR3 totals 13 residues. The CDR3 is CASSLDSNQPQHF. Here the CDR3 DNA reads TGTGCCAGCAGTTTAGATAGCAATCAGCCCCAGCATTTT.

The chain carries TRBV28 and TRBJ1-4; 11 bases are a match to TRBD1. Unmatched junction bases numbered 8, after V lost 6 bases and J lost 5 bases. Per germline, CDR1 MDHEN and CDR2 SYDVKM. The CDR3 loop spans 16 amino acids. This chain's CDR3 is CASRPGQGVLNEKLFF. CDR3 nucleotide sequence: TGTGCCAGCAGGCCGGGACAGGGGGTACTGAATGAAAAACTGTTTTTT.

The chain combines TRBV9 with TRBJ2-2; 11 bases map to TRBD1. CDR3 size: 19 residues. CDR1 is SGDLS, CDR2 YYNGEE, per germline. V gave up 0 bases and J gave up 2 bases; unmatched junction bases: 9. CDR3 residues: CASSVVPGQGGLNTGELFF. CDR3 nucleotides: TGTGCCAGCAGCGTAGTACCGGGACAGGGGGGACTAAACACCGGGGAGCTGTTTTTT.

This rearrangement joins TRBV2 to TRBJ1-5; D not certain. This CDR3 contains 11 residues. Between the trimmed V and J ends, which lost 5 bases and 10 bases, there was a span of 9 bases. Looked up from germline, CDR1 is SNHLY and CDR2 is FYNNEI. CDR3 sequence reads: CASSQRGPQHF. The CDR3 DNA reads as TGTGCCAGCAGTCAGCGTGGACCCCAGCATTTT. The full variable domain, in which reference TRBV2 and TRBJ1-5 provide the parts outside the CDR3, is EPEVTQTPSHQVTQMGQEVILRCVPISNHLYFYWYRQILGQKVEFLVSFYNNEISEKSEIFDDQFSVERPDGSNFTLKIRSTKLEDSAMYFCASSQRGPQHFGDGTRLSIL.

The chain carries TRBV7-9 and TRBJ2-1; D might be TRBD1 (6 bases). V shed 3 bases and J shed 14 bases, with 14 bases lying between them. This CDR3 comprises 12 residues. Per germline, CDR1 SEHNR and CDR2 FQNEAQ (reference sequence). The CDR3 nucleotides are TGTGCCAGCAGCTTGGGGGCGACGTGGGAGTTCTTC. It encodes CASSLGATWEFF. Looking up the rest from reference TRBV7-9 and TRBJ2-1 gives the full variable domain: DTGVSQNPRHKITKRGQNVTFRCDPISEHNRLYWYRQTLGQGPEFLTYFQNEAQLEKSRLLSDRFSAERPKGSFSTLEIQRTEQGDSAMYLCASSLGATWEFFGPGTRLTVL.

The CDR3 DNA sequence: TGTGCCAGCAGCAGAAGCGGGACCGAGACCCAGTACTTC. Its protein product is CASSRSGTETQYF. The rearrangement joins TRBV9 to TRBJ2-5; 7 nucleotides line up with TRBD2. CDR1 is SGDLS, CDR2 YYNGEE, per germline. The CDR3 totals 13 residues. J lost 5 bases, V lost 4 bases, and 5 bases had no gene match. Combining the CDR3 with reference TRBV9 and TRBJ2-5 gives the whole variable domain DSGVTQTPKHLITATGQRVTLRCSPRSGDLSVYWYQQSLDQGLQFLIQYYNGEERAKGNILERFSAQQFPDLHSELNLSSLELGDSALYFCASSRSGTETQYFGPGTRLLVL.

This clone has more than one count but fewer than ten. V usage is TRBV6-4 and J usage is TRBJ2-5; D is possibly TRBD2 (5 bases). V lost 7 bases and J 1 base, leaving 7 bases between the germline ends. This CDR3 region has 12 residues. Germline-derived CDR1 and CDR2 are MRHNA and SNTAGT. The DNA for the CDR3 is TGTGCCAGCACAGGAGGCCAAGAGACCCAGTACTTC. Translation gives CASTGGQETQYF.